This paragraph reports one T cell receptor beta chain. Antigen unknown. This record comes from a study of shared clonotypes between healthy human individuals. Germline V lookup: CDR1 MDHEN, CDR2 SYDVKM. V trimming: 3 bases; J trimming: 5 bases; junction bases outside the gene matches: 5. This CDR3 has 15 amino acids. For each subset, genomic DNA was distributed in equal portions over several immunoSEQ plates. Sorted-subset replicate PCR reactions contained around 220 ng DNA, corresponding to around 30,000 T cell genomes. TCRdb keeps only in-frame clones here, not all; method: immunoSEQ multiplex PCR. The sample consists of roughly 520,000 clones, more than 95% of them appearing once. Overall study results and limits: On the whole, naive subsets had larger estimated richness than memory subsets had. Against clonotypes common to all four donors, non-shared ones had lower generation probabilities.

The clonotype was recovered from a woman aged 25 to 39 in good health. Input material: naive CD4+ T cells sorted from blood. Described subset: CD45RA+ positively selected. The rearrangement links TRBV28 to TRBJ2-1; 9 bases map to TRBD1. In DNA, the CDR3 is TGTGCCAGCAGTTTCCCGGGACAGGGAAACAATGAGCAGTTCTTC. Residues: CASSFPGQGNNEQFF.